This TCR beta chain was sequenced for a study of cytomegalovirus exposure and HLA in healthy donors. Study-wide findings and caveats: An analysis that was carried out later associated 17,000 or so TCR beta sequences with HLA alleles at 0.05 false discovery rate. According to the study, around 160 TCR beta chains were cytomegalovirus-associated. Highest at DRB1 and lowest at HLA-C, TCR association rates differed among HLA loci in a later analysis. In a later analysis, CMV-associated beta chains were mostly HLA-associated, it appeared.

V shed 5 bases and J 2 bases; nucleotides not matched to a gene: 16. Germline CDR1 and CDR2: SGHTA and FQGNSA. This CDR3 is built from 19 residues. Turning to this clone: The antigen is undetermined.

Researchers ran the PCR with 60 Vbeta and 13 Jbeta primers. Some clones are missing from TCRdb's copy, which holds only in-frame ones; the method was immunoSEQ multiplex PCR. Of 150,000 to 200,000 clones detected, about 79% appear once; the ten largest clones hold roughly 0.098%. Sequencing input: PBMCs. V usage is TRBV7-2 and J usage is TRBJ2-1, with 9 bases identical to TRBD2. This TCR came from a boy under 10 years old in good health and CMV-seronegative. Here the CDR3 reads CASSPFNKRGARPYNEQFF. The CDR3 nucleotides are TGTGCCAGCAGCCCATTTAATAAGCGGGGGGCCAGGCCCTACAATGAGCAGTTCTTC.